This T cell receptor (beta chain) was captured by sequencing in a study of shared clonotypes between healthy human individuals (dated by TCRdb to the early 2020s). Regarding the study in general: A couple of women and a few men aged 18 to 49 years were included in the cohort. Libraries were prepared and TCR repertoires were sequenced by different laboratories using diverse techniques, in order to increase sequencing depth and limit assay-specific biases. Blood TCR repertoires of about five healthy adults were deeply sequenced to estimate repertoire size and the extent of clonotype sharing between individuals. Leukapheresis yielded between about 0.94 and 8.9 billion PBMCs per donor. For each donor, CD4 naive and CD4 memory were each given three plates, CD8 naive was given two plates, and CD8 memory was given one plate. Study-wide conclusions, independent of this receptor: Across four donors, 4.5% to 6.5% of naive CD4, roughly 3.5% of naive CD8, approximately 2.5% of memory CD4, and 0.4% to 0.45% of memory CD8 clonotypes were shared. Rarefaction of sorted-subset datasets indicated incomplete sequencing despite the large sequencing depth. Clonotypes shared by all four sorted-subset donors showed higher generation probabilities than non-shared clonotypes. Sampling was restricted to blood, and TCR repertoires in tissues likely differ from the TCR repertoires found in blood. Naive subsets generally had larger estimated clonotype richness than memory subsets. The small number of donors limited the genetic and exposure-history diversity represented. Based on pairwise subsampling, the degree of clonotype sharing among donors was expected to be affected by sequencing depth.

TCR CDR3 regions were amplified from genomic DNA by multiplex PCR using the deep immunoSEQ assay. Extracted genomic DNA from each cell subset was distributed evenly across all wells of several immunoSEQ 96-well plates, and each plate was treated as a replicate. For sorted subsets, each replicate PCR was loaded with 200 ng genomic DNA, equivalent to about 33,000 T cell genomes. Purified libraries were quantified with a Qubit 3.0 fluorometer, sized on a Bioanalyzer 2100, and re-quantified with the KAPA Library Quantification kit. Each immunoSEQ 96-well plate was sequenced on its own single-read 150-cycle Illumina NextSeq 550 flow cell. The paper's data handling went like this. Because only junctional sequences without quality scores were contained in the immunoSEQ output, filtering matching that applied to full-length reads could not be performed. Sequences were annotated with PyIR, a Python wrapper for IgBLAST v1.9, and V/J genes and CDR3 were assigned using IMGT germline references. Reads were filtered out if the reads had weak V/J assignments (E-value above 1e-6), no CDR3, stop codons, out-of-frame junctions, or ambiguous translated residues. A V3J clonotype was defined by an identical inferred V gene, J gene, and CDR3 amino acid sequence. Percentage overlap between repertoires was calculated by dividing the number of shared unique clonotypes by the size of the smaller repertoire. Richness of each repertoire was evaluated using RTK rarefaction, the Chao1 estimator, and Recon v2.1 estimates of unobserved clonotypes. Generation probabilities for all TCRbeta clonotypes obtained by the gDNA method from a handful of donors were computed using OLGA. In its TCRdb copy, this immuneACCESS table keeps in-frame sequences only and misses some clones. Where compared with another copy, unresolved V genes explain less than half of these, and the others have no known cause. The V and J calls and the clone size are those of that table, but D and trimming were determined from the DNA. The sample yields millions of clones; roughly 92% were counted once. Clones ranked in the top ten supply roughly 0.13% of the sample.

From the cysteine through the phenylalanine, the CDR3 covers 16 amino acids. CDR3 DNA is the only sequence kept; it has 48 bases, read in frame from the first base. Compared with germline, V lacks 5 bases and J lacks 8 bases; bases without a gene match: 13. Via the germline V gene (reference sequence), CDR1 is LNHDA and CDR2 SQIVND. With respect to this clone: It lacks a known antigen. No per-base quality is available; no much larger clone lies one base away.

The donors were healthy, HIV-negative adults who had no recently reported acute infections or vaccinations. Only Caucasian adults living in Nashville, Tennessee, USA were represented among the donors. CD4+ T cells were enriched by magnetic negative selection, after which naive cells were positively selected on CD45RA and the negative fraction was taken as the memory subset. Blood was collected by leukapheresis, and PBMCs were isolated by Ficoll-Histopaque density gradient centrifugation and then cryopreserved in liquid nitrogen vapor phase. Purity and quantity of every magnetically sorted T cell population were checked by analytical flow cytometry. Each sorted fraction had its genomic DNA isolated and then quantified by UV absorbance on a Nanodrop 2000c.

This sequence originates from a man younger than 35 in good health. The sequence is built from TRBV19 and TRBJ1-4; TRBD1 lines up with 8 middle nucleotides. Source material: naive CD4+ T cells sorted from blood. The cell subset or site label, read with the paper, signifies: CD45RA+ positively selected. In nucleotide form, the sequence is TGTGCCAGTAGTCCCGAGGACAGGGACTGGGGCGAAAAACTGTTTTTT. It translates as CASSPEDRDWGEKLFF.